What follows are 15 T cell receptor beta chains derived from one specimen sequenced in a study of shared clonotypes between healthy human individuals. Libraries were prepared by immunoSEQ multiplex PCR; TCRdb keeps only in-frame clonotypes and omits some of them. The repertoire holds 2 million to 3 million clones, over 85% seen once, with 0.36% in the top ten. The sequenced material came from naive CD4+ T cells from PBMCs. Subset described: CD45RA+ positively selected. These receptor sequences come from a man in his late teens or twenties in good health. Some clones in this sample may be carry-over from other donors' samples.

The chain joins TRBV27 to TRBJ1-6, with D maybe TRBD1 (6 bases). The V end lost 5 bases, the J end lost 13 bases, and 18 bases lay between the germline ends. In germline, CDR1 is MNHEY, CDR2 SMNVEV (reference sequence). This CDR3 region has 14 residues. CDR3 residues: CASSRTDAIVPLHF. CDR3 DNA sequence: TGTGCCAGCAGTCGGACAGACGCCATTGTCCCCCTCCACTTT.

CDR3 region: CASIYQAGGTNEQFF. The CDR3 DNA reads as TGCGCCAGCATCTATCAAGCGGGAGGAACCAATGAGCAGTTCTTC. The chain joins TRBV5-1 to TRBJ2-1, with 9 bases aligning to TRBD2. Germline CDR1 reads SGHRS; CDR2 reads YFSETQ. V gave up 6 bases and J gave up 6 bases; unmatched junction bases: 10. The CDR3 spans 15 residues.

This chain joins TRBV28 and TRBJ2-7, with TRBD2 matching over 7 bases. The V segment lost 1 base and the J segment 6 bases; nucleotides outside the gene matches: 9. This CDR3 has 15 residues. Germline values: CDR1 MDHEN, CDR2 SYDVKM. CDR3 in amino acids: CASSLLPSAGVEQYF. DNA for the CDR3: TGTGCCAGCAGTTTATTACCATCTGCGGGGGTCGAGCAGTACTTC.

The chain has TRBV28 and TRBJ2-7; tentative D call: TRBD2 (7 bases). Deletions cut 5 bases from V and 2 bases from J, with 19 bases between. CDR1 is MDHEN and CDR2 is SYDVKM in the germline V gene. The CDR3 extends over 16 amino acids. The CDR3 DNA is TGTGCCAGCAGTCCCCCGTTGGGGGGGGCGACCTACGAGCAGTACTTC. Its protein product is CASSPPLGGATYEQYF.

The V gene is TRBV27, the J gene TRBJ2-2; 9 bases agree with TRBD1. CDR1 is MNHEY, CDR2 SMNVEV, per germline (reference sequence). The trim removed 3 bases at V and 9 bases at J, leaving 14 bases unmatched. The CDR3 spans 17 residues. The CDR3 loop is CASSFGGGDRASRELFF. CDR3 DNA: TGTGCCAGCAGTTTTGGAGGTGGGGACAGGGCTTCACGGGAGCTGTTTTTT.

The chain recombines TRBV7-3 with TRBJ1-2, with 10 nucleotides matching TRBD1. V lost 5 bases and J lost 8; bases outside the gene matches: 8. Germline CDR1 SGHTA, CDR2 FQGTGA. The CDR3 has 14 residues. DNA for the CDR3: TGTGCCAGCAGCCCTCGACAGGGGGCGCGGGGCTACACCTTC. Amino acid sequence: CASSPRQGARGYTF.

The table lists this clone with a count of one. This chain connects TRBV5-3 to TRBJ2-7; the match to TRBD2 covers 12 bases. TRBV5-3 is sorted into the ORF group, with uncertain function. J lost 1 base, V lost 8 bases, and 7 bases had no gene match. The CDR3 is 15 amino acids. The CDR3 loop reads CASSPGLAGSYEQYF. The CDR3 DNA follows: TGTGCCAGCAGCCCTGGACTAGCGGGATCCTACGAGCAGTACTTC.

V usage is TRBV18 and J usage is TRBJ2-3, with D uncertain. This CDR3 has 16 amino acids. Germline assignment: CDR1 KGHSH and CDR2 LQKENI. Trimming removed 3 bases at V and 3 bases at J, with 16 bases between. For the CDR3, the DNA is TGTGCCAGCTCACCGGTAGAGAGAGAATCGACAGATACGCAGTATTTT. Translation: CASSPVERESTDTQYF.

The chain links TRBV28 to TRBJ1-2, with 7 bases aligning to TRBD1. Per germline, CDR1 MDHEN and CDR2 SYDVKM. CDR3 size: 13 residues. J was trimmed by 5 bases and V by 6 bases; bases with no gene match: 6. The DNA for the CDR3 is TGTGCCAGCAGGCTCGGGACAGCTTATGGCTACACCTTC. Its translation is CASRLGTAYGYTF.

This chain connects TRBV7-8 to TRBJ2-1, with 7 positions matching TRBD2. The CDR3 spans 17 residues. V gave up 3 bases and J gave up 5 bases; unmatched junction bases: 13. Per germline, CDR1 SGHVS and CDR2 FQNEAQ. CDR3 nucleotide sequence: TGTGCCAGCAGCTTTGTAGCGGGCGTAATTCTTCACAATGAGCAGTTCTTC. It translates to CASSFVAGVILHNEQFF.

The chain combines TRBV5-1 with TRBJ1-2; D ambiguous. Germline V gene data show CDR1 as SGHRS and CDR2 as YFSETQ. Trimming removed 4 bases at V and 2 bases at J, with 12 bases between. This CDR3 has 14 amino acids. The CDR3 region is CASSPGSANYGYTF. The CDR3 bases are TGCGCCAGCAGCCCCGGCAGCGCGAACTATGGCTACACCTTC.

A word on this clone: Other nucleotide sequences in the sample specify the same CDR3. The gene calls are TRBV28 and TRBJ1-2; TRBD1 might be the D (5 bases). Looked up from germline, CDR1 is MDHEN and CDR2 is SYDVKM. This CDR3 is 13 amino acids long. The V end lost 1 base, the J end lost 5 bases, and 8 bases lay between the germline ends. CDR3 sequence: CASSLLGRYGYTF. CDR3 nucleotides: TGTGCCAGCAGTTTATTGGGACGTTATGGCTACACCTTC.

The genes are TRBV6-1 and TRBJ1-4; D is ambiguous. The germline V gene has CDR1 MNHNS and CDR2 SASEGT. V lost 0 bases and J 8 bases, leaving 16 bases between the germline ends. The CDR3 has 16 residues. This CDR3 reads CASSEARRQWLEKLFF. CDR3 nucleotide sequence: TGTGCCAGCAGTGAAGCCCGTCGGCAGTGGTTAGAAAAACTGTTTTTT.

V is TRBV9 and J is TRBJ2-2; the match to TRBD2 covers 7 bases. Germline CDR1 and CDR2: SGDLS and YYNGEE. V lost 6 bases and J lost 3; bases outside the gene matches: 11. The CDR3 totals 16 residues. DNA for the CDR3: TGTGCCAGCACCCAAAGTGAGGGGAGGGACACCGGGGAGCTGTTTTTT. Translated: CASTQSEGRDTGELFF.

The chain links TRBV9 to TRBJ2-7, with D possibly being TRBD1 or TRBD2 (5 bases each). The CDR3 runs 15 residues. V was trimmed by 4 bases and J by 7 bases, leaving 21 bases between them. Germline-derived CDR1 and CDR2 are SGDLS and YYNGEE. The CDR3 here is CASSPRRGPGGEQYF. The CDR3 bases are TGTGCCAGCAGCCCCCGACGAGGCCCTGGGGGTGAGCAGTACTTC.